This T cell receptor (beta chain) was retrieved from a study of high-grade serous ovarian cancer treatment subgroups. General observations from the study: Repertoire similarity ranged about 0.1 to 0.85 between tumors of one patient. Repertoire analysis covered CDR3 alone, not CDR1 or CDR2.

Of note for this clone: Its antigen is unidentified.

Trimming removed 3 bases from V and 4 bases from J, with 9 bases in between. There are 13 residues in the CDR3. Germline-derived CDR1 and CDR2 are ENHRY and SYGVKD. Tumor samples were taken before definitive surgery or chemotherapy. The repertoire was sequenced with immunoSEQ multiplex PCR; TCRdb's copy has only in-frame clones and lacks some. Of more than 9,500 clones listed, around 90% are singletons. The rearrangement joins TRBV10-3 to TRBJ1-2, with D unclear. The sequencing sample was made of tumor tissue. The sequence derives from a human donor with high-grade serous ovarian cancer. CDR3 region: CAISESAGYGYTF. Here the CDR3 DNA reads TGTGCCATCAGTGAATCGGCGGGCTATGGCTACACCTTC.